A selection of T cell receptor beta chains follows, all from one sample in a study of cytomegalovirus exposure and HLA in healthy donors. Measured with immunoSEQ multiplex PCR; TCRdb has only the in-frame clones, and not every one. The sample lists around 180,000 clones; roughly 80% were seen once. Sample: PBMCs. Receptors originate from a male donor in good health and CMV-seronegative. CDR3s include the opening cysteine and the closing phenylalanine or tryptophan. Fields, in order: D gene, V gene, J gene, clone size, CDR3 DNA, CDR3 protein. A D gene is named only where the DNA matches it firmly. The size of a clone is reported for some rows only, either as once, few or many, or as a class for expanded clones.

>TRBD2|TRBV9|TRBJ2-3|NA
TGTGCCAGCAGCCCAAGGACTAGCCCTCGAGATACGCAGTATTTT
CASSPRTSPRDTQYF
>TRBD1|TRBV29-1|TRBJ2-3|NA
TGCAGCGTTGGTACAGGGGGCACAGATACGCAGTATTTT
CSVGTGGTDTQYF
>NA|TRBV6-6|TRBJ2-6|NA
TGTGCCAGCAGTTATACAGCTGGGGCCAACGTCCTGACTTTC
CASSYTAGANVLTF
>NA|TRBV19|TRBJ1-5|NA
TGTGCCAGTAGTATACATCCCCAGCCCCAGCATTTT
CASSIHPQPQHF
>NA|TRBV5-4|TRBJ2-4|NA
TGTGCCAGCAGCGAGGCCCCCGGGACCAAAAACATTCAGTACTTC
CASSEAPGTKNIQYF
>TRBD2|TRBV7-6|TRBJ2-1|NA
TGTGCCAGCAGCCACGGGACTAGCGGGAGGAATGAGCAGTTCTTC
CASSHGTSGRNEQFF
>NA|TRBV5-1|TRBJ1-5|NA
TGCGCCAGCAGCTTGGGGACAAATAGCAATCAGCCCCAGCATTTT
CASSLGTNSNQPQHF
>TRBD2|TRBV7-2|TRBJ2-3|NA
TGTGCCAGCAGCTTGGGACTAGCGGGGCCCACGCAGTATTTT
CASSLGLAGPTQYF
>TRBD1|TRBV30|TRBJ1-6|NA
TGTGCCTGGAGTGTAGGGACAGCCGATTCACCCCTCCACTTT
CAWSVGTADSPLHF
>NA|TRBV10-3|TRBJ1-5|once
TGTGCCATCAGTGAGTCGGGAGATAGCAATCAGCCCCAGCATTTT
CAISESGDSNQPQHF
>TRBD2|TRBV10-3|TRBJ2-2|once
TGTGCCATCAGCCCCGGGACTAGCGGGAGTTCCGGCGGGGAGCTGTTTTTT
CAISPGTSGSSGGELFF
>TRBD2|TRBV19|TRBJ2-1|NA
TGTGCCAGTAGTATGGTAGCGGGAGGGCCGTCTGAGCAGTTCTTC
CASSMVAGGPSEQFF
>TRBD2|TRBV2|TRBJ2-5|NA
TGTGCCAGCGGGGGACTAGCGGGTAGGGGGACCCAGTACTTC
CASGGLAGRGTQYF
>NA|TRBV6-6|TRBJ2-7|few
TGTGCCAGCAGTTACGGAGCAGGGCAGAACTACGAGCAGTACTTC
CASSYGAGQNYEQYF